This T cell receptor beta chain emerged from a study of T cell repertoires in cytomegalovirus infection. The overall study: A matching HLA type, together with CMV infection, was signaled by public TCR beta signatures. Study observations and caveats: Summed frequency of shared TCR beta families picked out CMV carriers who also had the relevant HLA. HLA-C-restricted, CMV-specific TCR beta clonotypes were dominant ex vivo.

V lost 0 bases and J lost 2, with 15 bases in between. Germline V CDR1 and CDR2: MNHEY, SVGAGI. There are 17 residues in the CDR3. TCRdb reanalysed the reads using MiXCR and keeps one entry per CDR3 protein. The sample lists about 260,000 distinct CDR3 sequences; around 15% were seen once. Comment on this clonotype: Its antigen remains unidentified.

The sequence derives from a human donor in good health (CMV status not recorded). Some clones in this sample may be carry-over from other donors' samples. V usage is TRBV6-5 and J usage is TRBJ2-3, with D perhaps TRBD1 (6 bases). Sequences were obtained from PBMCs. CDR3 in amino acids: CASSYSRTDKDTDTQYF. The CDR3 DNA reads TGTGCCAGCAGTTACTCGAGGACAGACAAAGACACAGATACGCAGTATTTT.